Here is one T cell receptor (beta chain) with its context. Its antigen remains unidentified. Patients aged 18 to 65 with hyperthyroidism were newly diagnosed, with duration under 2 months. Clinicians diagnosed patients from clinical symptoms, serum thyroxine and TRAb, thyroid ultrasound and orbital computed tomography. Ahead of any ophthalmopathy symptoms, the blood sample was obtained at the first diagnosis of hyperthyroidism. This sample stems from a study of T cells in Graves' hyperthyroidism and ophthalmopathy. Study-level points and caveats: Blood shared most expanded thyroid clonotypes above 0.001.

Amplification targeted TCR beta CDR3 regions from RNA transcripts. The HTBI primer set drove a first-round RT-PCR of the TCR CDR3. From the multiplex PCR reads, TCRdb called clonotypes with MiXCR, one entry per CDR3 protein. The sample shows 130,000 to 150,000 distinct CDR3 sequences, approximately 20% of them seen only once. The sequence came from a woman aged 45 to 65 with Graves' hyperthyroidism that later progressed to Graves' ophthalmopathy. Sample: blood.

The CDR3: CASARDRAPHEQYF. The CDR3 DNA sequence: TGTGCCAGCGCCCGGGACAGGGCTCCCCACGAGCAGTACTTC. The chain employs TRBV2 and TRBJ2-7; 9 bases match TRBD1. The junction had 10 bases not matched to a gene; V was cut back by 8 bases and J by 5 bases. CDR1 is SNHLY, CDR2 FYNNEI, per germline. The CDR3 has 14 residues.